The 2 T cell receptor beta chains below were found in one sample sequenced in a study of metastatic and nonmetastatic thyroid tumors. MiXCR re-clonotyped the PCR reads for TCRdb. The sample contains over 45,000 clones, around 21% of which appear only once. Until they underwent thyroid surgery, no patient had received any treatment. The sample consisted of blood. The receptors here all came from a male donor with papillary thyroid cancer or a benign thyroid nodule (not recorded which). Some clones in this sample may be carry-over from other donors' samples.

This clone has a single count. V is TRBV20-1 and J is TRBJ2-7, with a tentative D call TRBD2 (6 bases). CDR3 length: 12 amino acids. Germline-derived CDR1 and CDR2 are DFQATT and SNEGSKA (reference sequence). With 6 bases removed from V and 7 bases from J, the gap between germline ends came to 16 bases. Written as DNA, the CDR3 is TGCAGTGCCCCCGGGACTGCCGGGGAGCAGTACTTC. Protein product: CSAPGTAGEQYF.

This clone appeared many times. The chain couples TRBV11-2 to TRBJ2-1; 8 nucleotides line up with TRBD2. Germline V gene sequence: CDR1 SGHAT, CDR2 FQNNGV. The ends lost 1 base at V and 4 bases at J; junction bases unmatched: 3. The CDR3 length is 15 residues. The DNA for the CDR3 is TGTGCCAGCAGCTTAGGGGCTAGCGGGTACAATGAGCAGTTCTTC. Its translation: CASSLGASGYNEQFF.